A single sample is the source of the 3 T cell receptor beta chains below, sequenced in a study of human T cells and chemical hapten exposure. TCRdb reanalysed the RACE reads using MiXCR and keeps one entry per CDR3 protein. This table has 62,000 or so distinct CDR3 sequences, approximately 11% appearing once. Time point here: pre-sensitization, week 0. As for treatment: therapeutic diphenylcyclopropenone sensitization with weekly scalp DPC. Source: whole blood, taken in connection with sensitization to the hapten diphenylcyclopropenone (DPC). Receptors were obtained from a woman in her fifties or sixties with alopecia areata. Some clones in this sample may be carry-over from other donors' samples.

This chain connects TRBV6-5 to TRBJ1-1, with TRBD1 matching 8 bases. This CDR3 contains 13 residues. From germline, CDR1 is MNHEY and CDR2 SVGAGI. The V segment lost 8 bases and the J segment 10 bases; nucleotides outside the gene matches: 12. CDR3: CASLKPGGTGAFF. The CDR3, as DNA: TGTGCCAGCCTAAAACCAGGGGGCACCGGAGCTTTCTTT.

With regard to this clonotype: This may arise from a read error, as a much more abundant clone is one base away. As DNA, the CDR3 is TGTGCCAGAAGCCGACTACAGAGCTCCTACGAGCAGTACTTC. As protein: CARSRLQSSYEQYF. The chain uses TRBV14 and TRBJ2-7; perhaps TRBD2 as D (5 bases). CDR1 and CDR2 (germline): SGHDN, FVKESK. The CDR3 extends over 14 amino acids.

This clonotype was detected many times. V usage is TRBV6-1 and J usage is TRBJ1-2, with D perhaps TRBD1 (5 bases). The CDR3 consists of 15 residues. V lost 6 bases and J lost 6, with 20 bases in between. In germline, CDR1 is MNHNS, CDR2 SASEGT. The CDR3 region is CASSHVGLSGDGYTF. The CDR3 DNA reads as TGTGCCAGCAGCCACGTGGGACTAAGTGGGGATGGCTACACCTTC.